This T cell receptor (beta chain) was identified in a study of blood T cells in healthy people across ages. Sample-barcoded 5' priming and a J-beta primer mix drove a second PCR of about 6 to 12 cycles. Individual samples furnished no less than 3 million CDR3-containing paired-end reads apiece. TCRdb redid the calling of the 5' RACE reads with MiXCR, one entry per CDR3 protein. The profile shows about 1.5 million distinct CDR3 sequences, roughly two fifths of them singletons. CDR3 length: 16 residues. Deletions cut 3 bases from V and 3 bases from J, with 20 bases between. CDR1 and CDR2 from the germline V gene are SQVTM and ANQGSEA.

This clonotype was sampled from a woman in her late teens or twenties in good health. This chain connects TRBV29-1 to TRBJ2-5; D possibly corresponds to TRBD1 (5 bases). The material sequenced was blood. DNA for the CDR3: TGCAGCGTTGACCCCCGGATAGGGGAAGGGGAAGAGACCCAGTACTTC. Amino acid sequence: CSVDPRIGEGEETQYF.